Presented here are 29 T cell receptor beta chains from one specimen sequenced in a study of CD8 T cells in Susac syndrome. RNA amounts of 0.5 to 1 ug underwent reverse transcription with random hexamers. In TCRdb, the immunoSEQ multiplex PCR reads were re-called with MiXCR into one record per CDR3 protein. The data show some 150,000 distinct CDR3 sequences, about 94% seen once. Sample: CD8+ T cells from PBMCs. The receptors were gathered from a human donor in good health.

The J gene is TRBJ2-1, the V gene TRBV12-3 or TRBV12-4; D is unresolved. The CDR3 has 14 amino acids. V was shortened by 1 base and J by 3 bases, with 7 bases between the two germline ends. Here the CDR3 reads CASSLVGDYNEQFF. The CDR3 nucleotides read TGTGCCAGCAGTTTAGTTGGGGACTACAATGAGCAGTTCTTC.

This clonotype was recorded a few times. CDR3 in DNA: TGTGCCAGCAGTTCGGACGGATACGAGCAGTACTTC. As protein: CASSSDGYEQYF. This chain links TRBV13 with TRBJ2-7, with unresolved D. This CDR3 spans 12 amino acids. CDR1 is PRHDT, CDR2 FYEKMQ, per germline (reference sequence). V was clipped by 6 bases and J by 4 bases, with 10 bases between them.

The chain links TRBV28 to TRBJ2-1; 7 bases are a match to TRBD2. CDR3 size: 17 residues. V trimming: 3 bases; J trimming: 7 bases; junction bases outside the gene matches: 15. Germline V gene lookup returns CDR1 MDHEN and CDR2 SYDVKM. CDR3 amino acids: CASSFVGGSGKGNEQFF. CDR3 bases: TGTGCCAGCAGTTTTGTCGGTGGGAGCGGGAAAGGAAATGAGCAGTTCTTC.

The rearrangement uses TRBV7-3 and TRBJ2-3, with D hard to call. Trimming pared 2 bases from V and 6 bases from J, leaving 9 bases between. This CDR3 has 13 residues. From germline, CDR1 is SGHTA and CDR2 FQGTGA. The CDR3 DNA is TGTGCCAGCAGCTTAGGTGTTCTGGATACGCAGTATTTT. It specifies CASSLGVLDTQYF.

This sequence joins TRBV19 and TRBJ1-5; TRBD1 might be the D (5 bases). The CDR3 consists of 13 residues. The germline V gene encodes CDR1 LNHDA and CDR2 SQIVND (reference sequence). V dropped 6 bases and J dropped 4 bases, with 10 bases sitting between them. For the CDR3, the DNA is TGTGCCAGTAGGGGGGGTAGAAATCAGCCCCAGCATTTT. This encodes CASRGGRNQPQHF.

V usage is TRBV28 and J usage is TRBJ2-7; 10 nucleotides line up with TRBD1. This CDR3 has 14 amino acids. Per the germline V gene, CDR1 is MDHEN and CDR2 is SYDVKM. V lost 3 bases and J lost 5; bases outside the gene matches: 4. CDR3 sequence (DNA): TGTGCCAGCAGTTTTGGGGACAGGGGTCACGAGCAGTACTTC. It codes for CASSFGDRGHEQYF. The variable domain in full, completed from reference TRBV28 and TRBJ2-7, reads DVKVTQSSRYLVKRTGEKVFLECVQDMDHENMFWYRQDPGLGLRLIYFSYDVKMKEKGDIPEGYSVSREKKERFSLILESASTNQTSMYLCASSFGDRGHEQYFGPGTRLTVT.

The chain uses TRBV7-6 and TRBJ2-2; possible D gene TRBD2, 5 bases. There are 16 residues in the CDR3. CDR1 and CDR2 from the germline V gene are SGHVS and FNYEAQ. V was pared by 3 bases and J by 7 bases, with 18 bases between. The CDR3 DNA reads TGTGCCAGCAGCTTCGGACTCAGCGGAGGAAGCGGGGAGCTGTTTTTT. Its translation: CASSFGLSGGSGELFF. Filled out from reference TRBV7-6 and TRBJ2-2, the complete variable domain reads GAGVSQSPRYKVTKRGQDVALRCDPISGHVSLYWYRQALGQGPEFLTYFNYEAQQDKSGLPNDRFSAERPEGSISTLTIQRTEQRDSAMYRCASSFGLSGGSGELFFGEGSRLTVL.

The chain is built from TRBV3-1 and TRBJ2-1; 8 positions agree with TRBD2. The J segment lost 7 bases and the V segment lost 0 bases, leaving 20 bases of the junction unmatched. This CDR3 is 20 amino acids long. Per germline, CDR1 LGHDT and CDR2 YNNKEL (reference sequence). The CDR3 sequence is CASSQDIVSSGTRQPNEQFF. CDR3 DNA sequence: TGTGCCAGCAGCCAAGATATAGTTAGTTCAGGGACTAGACAACCAAATGAGCAGTTCTTC.

The rearrangement uses TRBV29-1 and TRBJ1-2; no definite D call. CDR3 length equals 14 residues. Germline V gene lookup returns CDR1 SQVTM and CDR2 ANQGSEA. With 4 bases removed from V and 6 bases from J, the gap between germline ends came to 18 bases. CDR3 region: CSVGGEAGVHGYTF. CDR3 sequence (DNA): TGCAGCGTTGGAGGAGAGGCAGGCGTGCATGGCTACACCTTC. The full variable domain, rest sourced from reference TRBV29-1 and TRBJ1-2, is SAVISQKPSRDICQRGTSLTIQCQVDSQVTMMFWYRQQPGQSLTLIATANQGSEATYESGFVIDKFPISRPNLTFSTLTVSNMSPEDSSIYLCSVGGEAGVHGYTFGSGTRLTVV.

V is TRBV29-1 and J is TRBJ1-2; 7 bases agree with TRBD1. J was trimmed by 3 bases and V by 7 bases; bases with no gene match: 11. The CDR3 length is 14 residues. Germline V CDR1 and CDR2: SQVTM, ANQGSEA. CDR3 sequence: CSAGPGQLYYGYTF. The CDR3, as DNA: TGCAGCGCTGGACCGGGACAGCTATACTATGGCTACACCTTC.

This clonotype was picked up one time. The chain links TRBV4-3 to TRBJ2-1; the D gene is possibly TRBD2 (6 bases). Germline V gene lookup returns CDR1 LGHNA and CDR2 YSLEER. There are 15 residues in the CDR3. With 4 bases removed from V and 10 bases from J, the gap between germline ends came to 20 bases. DNA for the CDR3: TGCGCCAGCAGCCCTCGCATCGGGAGTGGACACGAGCAGTTCTTC. Protein sequence: CASSPRIGSGHEQFF.

The gene calls are TRBV29-1 and TRBJ2-7; tentatively, D is TRBD2 (6 bases). The CDR3 is made up of 14 amino acids. The germline V gene encodes CDR1 SQVTM and CDR2 ANQGSEA. Trimming pared 2 bases from V and 4 bases from J, leaving 15 bases between. The CDR3 nucleotides are TGCAGCGTTGAAATTGCGGGAAGAGGGTACGAGCAGTACTTC. Amino acid sequence: CSVEIAGRGYEQYF.

The gene calls are TRBV4-3 and TRBJ1-1; maybe TRBD1 (5 bases). Germline CDR1 is LGHNA and CDR2 is YSLEER. The length of the CDR3 is 16 residues. V shed 3 bases and J shed 1 base, with 15 bases lying between them. The CDR3 loop is CASSQAETGPNTEAFF. The CDR3 bases are TGCGCCAGCAGCCAGGCTGAAACAGGCCCGAACACTGAAGCTTTCTTT.

V gene TRBV28 combines with J gene TRBJ2-1; TRBD1 agrees at 9 bases. Germline-derived CDR1 and CDR2 are MDHEN and SYDVKM. The ends lost 3 bases at V and 4 bases at J; junction bases unmatched: 1. The CDR3 totals 14 residues. The CDR3 loop reads CASSFGTGYNEQFF. CDR3 in DNA: TGTGCCAGCAGTTTCGGGACAGGGTACAATGAGCAGTTCTTC.

This clonotype has more than one count but fewer than ten. V gene TRBV5-1 combines with J gene TRBJ2-7, with a weak D call TRBD1 (6 bases). Germline values: CDR1 SGHRS, CDR2 YFSETQ. V was cut by 4 bases and J by 7 bases, with 21 bases left in between. This CDR3 is built from 15 residues. The CDR3 is CASSRFHRAVGEQYF. The CDR3 DNA sequence: TGCGCCAGCAGCCGCTTCCACAGGGCTGTGGGGGAGCAGTACTTC.

The rearrangement uses TRBV5-1 and TRBJ2-1; D perhaps matches TRBD1 (6 bases). The V end lost 7 bases, the J end lost 12 bases, and 14 bases lay between the germline ends. The germline V gene has CDR1 SGHRS and CDR2 YFSETQ. This CDR3 comprises 11 residues. The CDR3 loop is CASSSPRGQFF. In DNA, the CDR3 is TGCGCCAGCTCCAGCCCCAGGGGGCAGTTCTTC.

The CDR3 protein is CAGHLTGNTEAFF. CDR3 sequence (DNA): TGCGCGGGGCACTTGACGGGGAACACTGAAGCTTTCTTT. The chain employs TRBV29-1 and TRBJ1-1, with D perhaps TRBD1 (5 bases). Germline V gene data show CDR1 as SQVTM and CDR2 as ANQGSEA. The CDR3 sequence is 13 residues long.

V usage is TRBV20-1 and J usage is TRBJ2-7, with 11 bases identical to TRBD2. Germline assignment: CDR1 DFQATT and CDR2 SNEGSKA (reference sequence). This CDR3 is built from 15 residues. Trimming removed 0 bases from V and 2 bases from J; junction bases left unmatched: 3. CDR3 sequence (DNA): TGCAGTGCTAGAGAGTTAGCGGGAGGGCCCTACGAGCAGTACTTC. It is translated as CSARELAGGPYEQYF.

The rearrangement uses TRBV5-1 and TRBJ2-7; TRBD1 is a possible D gene (5 bases). The CDR3 is made up of 13 amino acids. Trimming pared 1 base from V and 2 bases from J, leaving 7 bases between. CDR1 is SGHRS, CDR2 YFSETQ, per germline. Here the CDR3 DNA reads TGCGCCAGCAGCTTGTTAGGGGCCTACGAGCAGTACTTC. Protein: CASSLLGAYEQYF.

CDR3: CATSREGGRSSYNEQFF. The DNA for the CDR3 is TGTGCCACCAGCAGAGAAGGAGGGCGGAGCTCCTACAATGAGCAGTTCTTC. The chain joins TRBV15 to TRBJ2-1, with D maybe TRBD2 (6 bases). Trimming left V 0 bases short and J 0 bases short, with 12 bases between. Germline V CDR1 and CDR2: LNHNV, YYDKDF (reference sequence). The CDR3 length is 17 residues.

This clonotype is a singleton in its sample. The genes are TRBV4-3 and TRBJ2-1; 8 bases agree with TRBD2. The CDR3 sequence is 17 residues long. V gave up 0 bases and J gave up 4 bases; unmatched junction bases: 8. The V gene's germline CDR1 is LGHNA and CDR2 YSLEER. Here the CDR3 reads CASSQERWREAYNEQFF. Written as DNA, the CDR3 is TGCGCCAGCAGCCAAGAAAGGTGGCGGGAGGCTTACAATGAGCAGTTCTTC.

The chain combines TRBV9 with TRBJ2-1, with 8 bases aligning to TRBD2. Per the germline V gene, CDR1 is SGDLS and CDR2 is YYNGEE. This CDR3 region has 17 residues. The trim removed 0 bases at V and 0 bases at J, leaving 5 bases unmatched. Here the CDR3 reads CASSVGGSGSSYNEQFF. The DNA for the CDR3 is TGTGCCAGCAGCGTAGGAGGGAGCGGGAGCTCCTACAATGAGCAGTTCTTC.

The V call is TRBV28, the J call TRBJ2-2, with D perhaps matching TRBD2 (6 bases). V gave up 8 bases and J gave up 0 bases, with 10 bases separating them. The V gene's germline CDR1 is MDHEN and CDR2 SYDVKM. The CDR3 extends over 14 amino acids. CDR3 sequence (DNA): TGTGCCAGCCTGGGACTTGCGAACACCGGGGAGCTGTTTTTT. Encoded protein: CASLGLANTGELFF.

The chain uses TRBV27 and TRBJ2-3; no reliable D call. In germline, CDR1 is MNHEY, CDR2 SMNVEV (reference sequence). The V and J ends lost 10 bases and 2 bases respectively, with 16 bases between them. The CDR3 has 14 amino acids. The CDR3 DNA is TGTGCCACAACTAACCCACAGTTCACAGATACGCAGTATTTT. Translation gives CATTNPQFTDTQYF.

This rearrangement joins TRBV9 to TRBJ1-2; D is undetermined. The germline gives CDR1 SGDLS, CDR2 YYNGEE. V lost 0 bases, J lost 6 bases, and 9 bases lay in between. The CDR3 covers 13 residues. In DNA form, the CDR3 reads TGTGCCAGCAGCGTAGAAGGACGAAATGGCTACACCTTC. The encoded protein is CASSVEGRNGYTF.

For the CDR3, the DNA is TGTGCCAGCAGCAAAACAGGGGGGGTCGAGCAGTACTTC. Its translation: CASSKTGGVEQYF. The chain has TRBV13 and TRBJ2-7; perhaps TRBD1 as D (8 bases). With 5 bases removed from V and 6 bases from J, the gap between germline ends came to 14 bases. This CDR3 comprises 13 residues. Germline CDR1 is PRHDT and CDR2 is FYEKMQ (reference sequence).

This chain joins TRBV7-9 and TRBJ2-7; TRBD1 might be the D (5 bases). The germline V and J ends were trimmed by 4 bases and 4 bases, with 14 bases remaining between them. Germline V lookup: CDR1 SEHNR, CDR2 FQNEAQ (reference sequence). This CDR3 has 14 residues. The CDR3 DNA reads as TGTGCCAGCAGCTCCCCGCAGGGCCTTTACGAGCAGTACTTC. Its translation: CASSSPQGLYEQYF.

The chain carries TRBV4-3 and TRBJ1-5, with TRBD1 matching over 9 bases. The germline V gene has CDR1 LGHNA and CDR2 YSLEER. The CDR3 is made up of 18 amino acids. After removal of 2 bases from V and 3 bases from J, the junction contained 11 bases not matched to a gene. The chain's CDR3 is CASSQRLAGTGYNQPQHF. The CDR3 nucleotides read TGCGCCAGCAGCCAAAGATTGGCCGGGACAGGGTACAATCAGCCCCAGCATTTT.

The rearrangement uses TRBV15 and TRBJ2-1; D ambiguous. Looked up from germline, CDR1 is LNHNV and CDR2 is YYDKDF (reference sequence). Trimming pared 6 bases from V and 0 bases from J, leaving 12 bases between. The CDR3 is made up of 15 amino acids. The CDR3 protein is CATSLTRSSYNEQFF. The DNA for the CDR3 is TGTGCCACCAGTTTAACGAGGAGCTCCTACAATGAGCAGTTCTTC.